This T cell receptor (beta chain) appears in the sequencing data of a study of T cell repertoires in cytomegalovirus infection. Study background: CMV infection plus the matching HLA type was flagged by public TCR beta signatures. General study points: Summed public TCR beta family frequency identified CMV carriers bearing the relevant HLA.

The CDR3 runs 18 residues. Trimming took 4 bases from V and 2 from J; bases not matched to a gene: 8. From germline, CDR1 is SGHTA and CDR2 FQGNSA. Each CDR3 protein gets one entry after TCRdb re-called the reads with MiXCR. The profile shows fewer than 550,000 distinct CDR3 sequences, approximately 11% of them singletons. This clonotype came up many times. Its target is not known. The receptor was derived from a human donor in good health (CMV status not recorded). Some clones in this sample may be carry-over from other donors' samples. V gene TRBV7-2 combines with J gene TRBJ2-7; 16 bases are shared with TRBD2. The sample taken for sequencing was PBMCs. The CDR3 loop is CASSSGTSGRAGPYEQYF. Written as DNA, the CDR3 is TGTGCCAGCAGCTCCGGGACTAGCGGGAGGGCCGGGCCCTACGAGCAGTACTTC.